A single count supports the clone carrying this T cell receptor (beta chain). TCRdb keeps only in-frame clones here, not all; method: immunoSEQ multiplex PCR. The sample lists tens of thousands of clones; 85% to 95% were seen once. The sample originates from a study of blood T cell repertoires in COVID-19. The V end lost 6 bases, the J end lost 7 bases, and 16 bases lay between the germline ends. The CDR3 covers 13 residues. Germline values: CDR1 SQVTM, CDR2 ANQGSEA. The source of this sequence is a man aged 55 to 70 with acute or convalescent COVID-19. This rearrangement joins TRBV29-1 to TRBJ2-1, with D possibly TRBD1 on 6 matching bases. Sequenced material: peripheral blood. The CDR3 sequence is CSVSRGGSNEQFF. DNA for the CDR3: TGCAGCGTGAGCAGGGGTGGATCGAATGAGCAGTTCTTC.